The sequence of this T cell receptor (beta chain) was determined in a study of blood T cell repertoires in COVID-19. The V segment lost 4 bases and the J segment 5 bases; nucleotides outside the gene matches: 10. Germline V gene lookup returns CDR1 LGHDT and CDR2 YNNKEL (reference sequence). The CDR3 runs to 16 residues. The table came from immunoSEQ multiplex PCR; TCRdb's copy has only in-frame clones and leaves some out. Among 160,000 or so clones listed, 81% were seen once. J is TRBJ2-2 and V is TRBV3-1 (or the pseudogene TRBV3-2), with 7 bases that match TRBD1. This receptor was obtained from a woman between 35 and 50 years old with acute COVID-19. The specimen was PBMCs or T cells enriched from blood (not recorded which). As DNA, the CDR3 is TGTGCCAGCAGCCGAAAACAGGGGTTGAGGACCGGGGAGCTGTTTTTT. Translating it yields CASSRKQGLRTGELFF.